Presented here are 8 T cell receptor beta chains from one specimen sequenced in a study of cytomegalovirus exposure and HLA in healthy donors. 60 Vbeta and 13 Jbeta primers were used in PCR. Some clones are missing from TCRdb's copy, which holds only in-frame ones; the method was immunoSEQ multiplex PCR. Counted here are about 160,000 clones, about 71% occurring once; the ten biggest clones make up about 2.7%. The source material was PBMCs. These receptors all stem from a woman in her twenties or thirties in good health and CMV-seronegative.

CDR3: CASSLVGQGARADTQYF. The CDR3 coding sequence is TGTGCCAGCAGCTTGGTAGGACAGGGGGCAAGGGCAGATACGCAGTATTTT. J is TRBJ2-3 and V is TRBV5-5; 11 nucleotides agree with TRBD1. Per the germline V gene, CDR1 is SGHKS and CDR2 is YYEKEE (reference sequence). The CDR3 spans 17 residues. J was trimmed by 4 bases and V by 0 bases; bases with no gene match: 7.

The rearrangement joins TRBV5-6 to TRBJ1-6; D is unclear. Germline V gene data show CDR1 as SGHDT and CDR2 as YYEEEE. The CDR3 runs to 16 residues. The V end lost 1 base, the J end lost 7 bases, and 15 bases lay between the germline ends. In nucleotides, the CDR3 is TGTGCCAGCAGCTTGAGGATGAGGGTTTACAATTCACCCCTCCACTTT. Protein product: CASSLRMRVYNSPLHF.

V gene TRBV11-2 combines with J gene TRBJ1-3; D is undetermined. The CDR3 has 14 amino acids. Trimming shortened V by 3 bases and J by 1 base, and 7 bases separated the two germline ends. The V gene's germline CDR1 is SGHAT and CDR2 FQNNGV. CDR3: CASSLAGSGNTIYF. In DNA, the CDR3 is TGTGCCAGCAGCTTGGCAGGTTCTGGAAACACCATATATTTT.

V usage is TRBV4-3 and J usage is TRBJ1-2; D remains unclear. The CDR3 is 13 amino acids. Germline V gives CDR1 LGHNA, CDR2 YSLEER. Trimming shortened V by 0 bases and J by 4 bases, and 6 bases separated the two germline ends. The CDR3 region has the DNA TGCGCCAGCAGCCAAGAGCCGGGCTATGGCTACACCTTC. Protein sequence: CASSQEPGYGYTF.

The chain has TRBV9 and TRBJ2-1, with 7 bases fitting TRBD2. The V and J ends lost 3 bases and 10 bases, in that order; junction bases with no gene match: 16. The CDR3 loop spans 16 amino acids. Germline CDR1 is SGDLS and CDR2 is YYNGEE. CDR3 loop: CASSARRSAGVQEQFF. In nucleotides, the CDR3 is TGTGCCAGCAGCGCCCGGAGGAGTGCGGGAGTACAAGAGCAGTTCTTC.

The rearrangement joins TRBV6-5 to TRBJ2-7; possible D gene TRBD1, 6 bases. From germline, CDR1 is MNHEY and CDR2 SVGAGI. V was trimmed by 2 bases and J by 2 bases, leaving 13 bases between them. This CDR3 region has 15 residues. CDR3 DNA: TGTGCCAGCAGTTACCTATACGGGACAACCTACGAGCAGTACTTC. Amino acid sequence: CASSYLYGTTYEQYF.

This clone has just a few counts. This chain uses TRBV7-3 with TRBJ2-7; 7 bases fit TRBD1. V was pared by 0 bases and J by 5 bases, with 1 base of the junction left unmatched. This CDR3 comprises 13 residues. Germline CDR1 is SGHTA and CDR2 is FQGTGA. In DNA, the CDR3 is TGTGCCAGCAGCTTAACAGGACAGGACGAGCAGTACTTC. It encodes CASSLTGQDEQYF.

The chain links TRBV18 to TRBJ2-2; D gene ambiguous. This CDR3 has 14 residues. The germline gives CDR1 KGHSH, CDR2 LQKENI. Trimming left V 2 bases short and J 0 bases short, with 4 bases between. DNA for the CDR3: TGTGCCAGCTCACCAGTCACGAACACCGGGGAGCTGTTTTTT. Its protein is CASSPVTNTGELFF.